The present entry profiles one T cell receptor (beta chain) with its context. No antigen is known for it. Looked up from germline, CDR1 is MNHNS and CDR2 is SASEGT. Trimming stripped 4 bases from V and 0 bases from J, with 7 bases between. The CDR3 has 14 amino acids. Investigators spread the genomic DNA of each subset evenly over several immunoSEQ plates. Original processing notes: ImmunoSEQ supplied junction-only sequences lacking quality scores, so filtering was different. The assay was immunoSEQ multiplex PCR, and TCRdb's table has in-frame clones only and misses some. That table is the source of V, J and clone size, and D and trimming were worked out from the DNA. The repertoire holds about 2 million clones, with about 95% as singletons. The sample originates from a study of shared clonotypes between healthy human individuals. Study observations and caveats: Memory subsets generally showed lower estimated richness than naive subsets.

CD45RO-negative, CCR7-selected cells formed the naive CD8 fraction, which excluded terminally differentiated effector memory CD45RA+ cells. Free of recent acute infections or vaccinations, the donors were healthy HIV-negative adults. V gene TRBV6-1 combines with J gene TRBJ2-1, with D hard to call. The sample comprised naive CD8+ T cells sorted from blood. This sequence was found in a man in his late teens or twenties in good health. CDR3: CASSVLDSYNEQFF. CDR3 coding DNA: TGTGCCAGCAGTGTGCTCGACTCCTACAATGAGCAGTTCTTC.